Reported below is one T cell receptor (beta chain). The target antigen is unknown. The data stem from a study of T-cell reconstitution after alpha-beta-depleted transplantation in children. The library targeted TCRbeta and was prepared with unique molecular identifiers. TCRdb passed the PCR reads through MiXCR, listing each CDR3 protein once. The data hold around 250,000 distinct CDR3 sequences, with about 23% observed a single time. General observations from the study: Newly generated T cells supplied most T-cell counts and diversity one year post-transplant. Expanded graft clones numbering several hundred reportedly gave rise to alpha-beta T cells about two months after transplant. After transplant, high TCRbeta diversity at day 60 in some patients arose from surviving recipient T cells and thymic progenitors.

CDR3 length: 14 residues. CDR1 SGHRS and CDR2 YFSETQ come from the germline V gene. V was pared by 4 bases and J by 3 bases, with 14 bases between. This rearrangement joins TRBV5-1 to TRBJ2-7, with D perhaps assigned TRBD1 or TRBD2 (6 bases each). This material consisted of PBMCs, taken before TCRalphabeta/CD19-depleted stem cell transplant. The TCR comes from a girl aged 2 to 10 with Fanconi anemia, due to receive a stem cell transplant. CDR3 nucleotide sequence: TGCGCCAGCAGCGCCTCGGGGGCGCACTACGAGCAGTACTTC. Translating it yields CASSASGAHYEQYF. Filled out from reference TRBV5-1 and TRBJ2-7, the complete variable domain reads KAGVTQTPRYLIKTRGQQVTLSCSPISGHRSVSWYQQTPGQGLQFLFEYFSETQRNKGNFPGRFSGRQFSNSRSEMNVSTLELGDSALYLCASSASGAHYEQYFGPGTRLTVT.